What follows is one T cell receptor beta chain and its context. This record belongs to a study of control samples from healthy donors and cancer patients. Method: immunoSEQ multiplex PCR; TCRdb's copy keeps in-frame clones and lacks some. This table has 120,000 or so clones, around 93% appearing once. The CDR3 covers 14 residues. Germline V lookup: CDR1 MNHEY, CDR2 SVGAGI. V lost 5 bases to trimming and J lost 2 bases, with 11 bases between them. The TCR originated in a man between 18 and 35 years old in good health. Sequencing input: blood. The rearrangement uses TRBV6-5 and TRBJ2-3, with a tentative D call TRBD1 (6 bases). DNA for the CDR3: TGTGCCAGCAGTCTCCGGGACATCACAGATACGCAGTATTTT. Its protein product is CASSLRDITDTQYF.